These 8 T cell receptor beta chains came from one sample sequenced in a study of CD8+CD57+ T cells in acquired aplastic anemia. CDR3 and TCR beta VDJ profiling relied on a genomic DNA template. TCRdb itself ran the reads through MiXCR, one entry per CDR3 protein. The repertoire holds hundreds of thousands of distinct CDR3 sequences, with around 30% as singletons. CD8+CD57+ cell expansion had been shown by flow cytometry in patients chosen for sequencing. Sequences were obtained from sorted CD4+, CD8+, or CD8+CD57+ T cells (not recorded which) from PBMCs. These receptors were taken from a human donor with aplastic anemia.

This clonotype appeared many times. The chain carries TRBV19 and TRBJ2-5; the D gene is possibly TRBD1 (5 bases). V was shortened by 5 bases and J by 3 bases, with 13 bases between the two germline ends. This CDR3 has 14 amino acids. Germline loops: CDR1 LNHDA, CDR2 SQIVND (reference sequence). The DNA of the CDR3 is TGTGCCAGTAGTCTATACAGGCGGAAAGAGACCCAGTACTTC. Its translation is CASSLYRRKETQYF.

The V gene is TRBV7-2, the J gene TRBJ2-5; a possible D gene is TRBD2 (6 bases). The CDR3 is 13 amino acids. The germline V gene encodes CDR1 SGHTA and CDR2 FQGNSA. V was trimmed by 1 base and J by 5 bases, leaving 8 bases between them. For the CDR3, the DNA is TGTGCCAGCAGCTTAGGGGGGGACGAGACCCAGTACTTC. It yields the protein CASSLGGDETQYF.

This clonotype was seen many times. This rearrangement joins TRBV7-2 to TRBJ2-7; the D gene is possibly TRBD1 (6 bases). Germline V gene lookup returns CDR1 SGHTA and CDR2 FQGNSA. CDR3 length: 14 residues. The V end was cut by 1 base, the J end by 7 bases, with 14 bases between. In nucleotides, the CDR3 is TGTGCCAGCAGCTTAGGGGGGACAATTCGGGAGCAGTACTTC. This codes for CASSLGGTIREQYF.

This clonotype was found a few times. The rearrangement joins TRBV15 to TRBJ2-2; D may be TRBD2 (6 bases). V lost 3 bases and J lost 2, with 19 bases in between. Germline lookup yields CDR1 LNHNV and CDR2 YYDKDF (reference sequence). CDR3 length: 18 amino acids. The chain's CDR3 is CATSSSSWGDDNTGELFF. The CDR3 DNA reads as TGTGCCACCAGCAGTTCAAGTTGGGGGGACGATAACACCGGGGAGCTGTTTTTT.

This clonotype showed up many times. In DNA, the CDR3 is TGTGCCAGCGAAGGGGGTCGGGATGAAAAACTGTTTTTT. This translates into CASEGGRDEKLFF. The chain has TRBV7-9 and TRBJ1-4; possible D gene TRBD1, 6 bases. V was shortened by 8 bases and J by 6 bases, with 13 bases between the two germline ends. The CDR3 length is 13 residues. Germline V gene sequence: CDR1 SEHNR, CDR2 FQNEAQ (reference sequence). Based on the CDR3 plus reference TRBV7-9 and TRBJ1-4, the full variable domain is DTGVSQNPRHKITKRGQNVTFRCDPISEHNRLYWYRQTLGQGPEFLTYFQNEAQLEKSRLLSDRFSAERPKGSFSTLEIQRTEQGDSAMYLCASEGGRDEKLFFGSGTQLSVL.

The V call is TRBV6-1, the J call TRBJ2-1, with 8 bases matching TRBD2. The V gene's germline CDR1 is MNHNS and CDR2 SASEGT. J lost 8 bases, V lost 2 bases, and 5 bases had no gene match. The length of the CDR3 is 14 residues. Here the CDR3 reads CASSETGGLDEQFF. CDR3 bases: TGTGCCAGCAGTGAAACGGGAGGGCTGGATGAGCAGTTCTTC.

The sample holds many counts of this clonotype. The chain is built from TRBV2 and TRBJ2-1; D unresolved. The CDR3 sequence is 15 residues long. Trimming removed 6 bases at V and 0 bases at J, with 12 bases between. Germline V gene sequence: CDR1 SNHLY, CDR2 FYNNEI. The CDR3 loop is CASRGSSSSYNEQFF. CDR3 nucleotides: TGTGCCAGCAGGGGCAGTAGTAGCTCCTACAATGAGCAGTTCTTC.

The CDR3 bases are TGTGCCAGCAGCTTTCTAACGGGAGGAAGAGATACGCAGTATTTT. Protein product: CASSFLTGGRDTQYF. The chain recombines TRBV5-5 with TRBJ2-3, with 7 bases matching TRBD2. The CDR3 is 15 amino acids. V shed 2 bases and J 5 bases; nucleotides not matched to a gene: 8. Germline assignment: CDR1 SGHKS and CDR2 YYEKEE (reference sequence).